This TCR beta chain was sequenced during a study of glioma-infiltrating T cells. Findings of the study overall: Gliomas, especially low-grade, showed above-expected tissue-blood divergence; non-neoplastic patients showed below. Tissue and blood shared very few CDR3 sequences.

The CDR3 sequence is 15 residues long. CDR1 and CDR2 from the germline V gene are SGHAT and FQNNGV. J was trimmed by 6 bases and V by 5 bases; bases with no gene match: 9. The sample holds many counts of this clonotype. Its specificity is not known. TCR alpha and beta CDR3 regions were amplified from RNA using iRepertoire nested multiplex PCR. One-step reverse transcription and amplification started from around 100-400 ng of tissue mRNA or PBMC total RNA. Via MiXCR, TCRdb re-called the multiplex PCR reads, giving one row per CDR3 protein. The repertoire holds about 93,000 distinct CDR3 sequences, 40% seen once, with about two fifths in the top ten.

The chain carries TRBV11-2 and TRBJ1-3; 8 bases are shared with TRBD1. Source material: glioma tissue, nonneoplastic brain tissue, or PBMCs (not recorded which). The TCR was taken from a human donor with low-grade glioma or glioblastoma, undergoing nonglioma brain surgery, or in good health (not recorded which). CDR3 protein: CASSETGASKNTIYF. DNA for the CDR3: TGTGCCAGCAGCGAGACAGGGGCGTCAAAAAACACCATATATTTT.